This T cell receptor beta chain was identified during a study of T-cell memory formation after mild COVID-19. Each CDR3 protein gets one entry after TCRdb re-called the 5' RACE reads with MiXCR. The sample includes fewer than 150,000 distinct CDR3 sequences, approximately 6.3% of them seen just once. CDR1 is MDHEN, CDR2 SYDVKM, per germline. The CDR3 runs 12 residues. Trimming removed 6 bases at V and 5 bases at J, with 11 bases between. This clonotype was detected only a few times. The sequence derives from an adult woman who had mild COVID-19 (a few samples of this study predate the infection). Cell type and time point are not known. The sequenced sample was PBMCs or a T cell subset sorted from them (not recorded which). The chain recombines TRBV28 with TRBJ2-7; D tentatively reads TRBD1 or TRBD2 (5 bases each). The CDR3 bases are TGTGCCAGCAGCGAGGGGATCAACGAGCAGTACTTC. Translated, it gives CASSEGINEQYF.